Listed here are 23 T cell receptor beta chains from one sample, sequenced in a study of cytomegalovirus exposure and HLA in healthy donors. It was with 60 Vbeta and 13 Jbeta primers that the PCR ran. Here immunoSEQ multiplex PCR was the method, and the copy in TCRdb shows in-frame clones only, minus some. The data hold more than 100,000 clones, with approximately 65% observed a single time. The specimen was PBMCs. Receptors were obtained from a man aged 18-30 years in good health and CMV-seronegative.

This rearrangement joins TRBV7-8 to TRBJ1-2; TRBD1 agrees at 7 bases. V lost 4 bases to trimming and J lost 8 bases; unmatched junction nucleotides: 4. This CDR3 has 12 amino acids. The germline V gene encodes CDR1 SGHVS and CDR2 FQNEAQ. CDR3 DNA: TGTGCCAGCAGCTCTTACAGGGGCGGCTACACCTTC. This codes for CASSSYRGGYTF. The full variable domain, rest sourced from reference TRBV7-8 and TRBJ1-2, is GAGVSQSPRYKVAKRGQDVALRCDPISGHVSLFWYQQALGQGPEFLTYFQNEAQLDKSGLPSDRFFAERPEGSVSTLKIQRTQQEDSAVYLCASSSYRGGYTFGSGTRLTVV.

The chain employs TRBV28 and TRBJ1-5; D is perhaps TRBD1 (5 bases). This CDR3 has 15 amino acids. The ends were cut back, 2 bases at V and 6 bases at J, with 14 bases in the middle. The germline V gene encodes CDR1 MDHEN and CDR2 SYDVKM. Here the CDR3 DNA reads TGTGCCAGCAGTTTACCTAACAGGACGGGTCAGCCCCAGCATTTT. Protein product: CASSLPNRTGQPQHF.

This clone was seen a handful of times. The CDR3 sequence is CASSPEDRGFREQFF. CDR3 coding DNA: TGTGCCAGCTCACCAGAGGACAGGGGTTTTAGGGAGCAGTTCTTC. This sequence joins TRBV18 and TRBJ2-1, with 9 bases aligning to TRBD1. The length of the CDR3 is 15 residues. V shed 2 bases, J shed 10 bases, and the junction held 9 bases outside the gene matches. The germline V gene has CDR1 KGHSH and CDR2 LQKENI. The variable domain in full, with the rest retrieved from reference TRBV18 and TRBJ2-1, is NAGVMQNPRHLVRRRGQEARLRCSPMKGHSHVYWYRQLPEEGLKFMVYLQKENIIDESGMPKERFSAEFPKEGPSILRIQQVVRGDSAAYFCASSPEDRGFREQFFGPGTRLTVL.

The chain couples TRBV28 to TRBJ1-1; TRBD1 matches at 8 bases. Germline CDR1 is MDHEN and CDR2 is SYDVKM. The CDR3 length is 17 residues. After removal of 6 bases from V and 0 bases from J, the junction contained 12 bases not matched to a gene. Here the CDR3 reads CASSLRQGIYMNTEAFF. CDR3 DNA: TGTGCCAGCAGCCTACGACAGGGGATATATATGAACACTGAAGCTTTCTTT.

CDR3 coding DNA: TGTGCCATCAGAATCCGGACAGGGAATGGCTACACCTTC. Translated, it gives CAIRIRTGNGYTF. The rearrangement links TRBV10-3 to TRBJ1-2, with TRBD1 matching 8 bases. Losses at the gene ends were 6 bases for V and 6 bases for J; bases not matched to a gene: 6. There are 13 residues in the CDR3. Germline CDR1 and CDR2: ENHRY and SYGVKD.

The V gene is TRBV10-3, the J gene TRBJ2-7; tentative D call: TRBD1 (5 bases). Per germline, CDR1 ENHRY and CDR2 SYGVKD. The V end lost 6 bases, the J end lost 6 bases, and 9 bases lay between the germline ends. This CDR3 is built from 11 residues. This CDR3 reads CAIRDIREQYF. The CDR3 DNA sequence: TGTGCCATCAGGGACATACGCGAGCAGTACTTC.

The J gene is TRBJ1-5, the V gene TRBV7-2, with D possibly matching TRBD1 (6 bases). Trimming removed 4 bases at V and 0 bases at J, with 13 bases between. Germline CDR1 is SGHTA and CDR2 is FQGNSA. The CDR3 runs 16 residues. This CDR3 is CASSSQGFYSNQPQHF. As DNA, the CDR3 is TGTGCCAGCAGCTCACAGGGCTTTTATAGCAATCAGCCCCAGCATTTT. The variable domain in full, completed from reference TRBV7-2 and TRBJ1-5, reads GAGVSQSPSNKVTEKGKDVELRCDPISGHTALYWYRQSLGQGLEFLIYFQGNSAPDKSGLPSDRFSAERTGGSVSTLTIQRTQQEDSAVYLCASSSQGFYSNQPQHFGDGTRLSIL.

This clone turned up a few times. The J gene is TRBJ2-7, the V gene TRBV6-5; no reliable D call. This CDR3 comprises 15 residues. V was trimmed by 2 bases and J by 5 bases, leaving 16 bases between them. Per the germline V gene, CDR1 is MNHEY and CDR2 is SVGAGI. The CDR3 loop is CASSYSFGSTHEQYF. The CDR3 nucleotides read TGTGCCAGCAGTTACAGTTTCGGTTCAACCCACGAGCAGTACTTC.

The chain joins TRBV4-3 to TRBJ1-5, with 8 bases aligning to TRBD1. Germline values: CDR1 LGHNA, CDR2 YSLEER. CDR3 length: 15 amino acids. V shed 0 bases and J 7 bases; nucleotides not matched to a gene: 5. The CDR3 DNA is TGCGCCAGCAGCCAAGATGCAGGGGGCAGCCAGCCCCAGCATTTT. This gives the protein CASSQDAGGSQPQHF.

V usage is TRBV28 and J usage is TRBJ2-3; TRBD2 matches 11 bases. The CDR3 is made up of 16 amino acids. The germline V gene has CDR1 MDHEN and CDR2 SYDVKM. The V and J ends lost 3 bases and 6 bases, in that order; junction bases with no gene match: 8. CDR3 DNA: TGTGCCAGCAGTTTCGGGGATAGCGGGAGGGCGGATACGCAGTATTTT. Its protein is CASSFGDSGRADTQYF.

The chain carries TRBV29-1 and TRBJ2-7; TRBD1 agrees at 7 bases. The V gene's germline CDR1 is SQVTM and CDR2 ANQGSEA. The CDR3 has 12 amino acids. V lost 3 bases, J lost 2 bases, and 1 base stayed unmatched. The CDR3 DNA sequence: TGCAGCGTTGAGACAGGGCCCTACGAGCAGTACTTC. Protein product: CSVETGPYEQYF.

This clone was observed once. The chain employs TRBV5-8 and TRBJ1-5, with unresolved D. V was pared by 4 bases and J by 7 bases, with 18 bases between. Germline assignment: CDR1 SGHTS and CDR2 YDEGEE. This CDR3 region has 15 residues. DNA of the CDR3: TGTGCCAGCAGCCCCCTTGGGCCTCTTCGACAGCCCCAGCATTTT. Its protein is CASSPLGPLRQPQHF. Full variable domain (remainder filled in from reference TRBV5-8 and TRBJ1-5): EAGVTQSPTHLIKTRGQQATLRCSPISGHTSVYWYQQALGLGLQFLLWYDEGEERNRGNFPPRFSGRQFPNYSSELNVNALELEDSALYLCASSPLGPLRQPQHFGDGTRLSIL.

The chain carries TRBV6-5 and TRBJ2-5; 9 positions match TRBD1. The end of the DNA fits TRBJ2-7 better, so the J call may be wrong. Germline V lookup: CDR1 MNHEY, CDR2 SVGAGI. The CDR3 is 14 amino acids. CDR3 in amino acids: CVTGVGQGSREQYF. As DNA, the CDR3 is TGTGTCACAGGTGTGGGACAGGGATCTCGCGAGCAGTACTTC.

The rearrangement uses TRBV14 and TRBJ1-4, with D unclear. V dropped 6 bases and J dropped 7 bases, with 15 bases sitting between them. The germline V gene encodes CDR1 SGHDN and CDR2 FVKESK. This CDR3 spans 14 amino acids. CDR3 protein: CASRLGGESEKLFF. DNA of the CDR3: TGTGCCAGCAGATTGGGCGGGGAGAGTGAAAAACTGTTTTTT.

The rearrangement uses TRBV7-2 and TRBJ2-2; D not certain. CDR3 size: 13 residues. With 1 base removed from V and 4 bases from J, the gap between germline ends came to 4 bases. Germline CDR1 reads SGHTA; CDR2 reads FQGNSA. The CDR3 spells CASSLGGTGELFF. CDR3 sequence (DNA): TGTGCCAGCAGCTTAGGCGGCACCGGGGAGCTGTTTTTT.

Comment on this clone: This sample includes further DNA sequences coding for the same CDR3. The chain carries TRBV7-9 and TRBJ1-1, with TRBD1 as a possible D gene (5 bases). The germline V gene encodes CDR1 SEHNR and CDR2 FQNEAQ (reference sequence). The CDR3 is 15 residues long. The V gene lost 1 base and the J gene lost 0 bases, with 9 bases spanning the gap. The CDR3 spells CASSLGGGMNTEAFF. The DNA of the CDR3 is TGTGCCAGCAGCTTAGGGGGGGGAATGAACACTGAAGCTTTCTTT.

The CDR3 region has the DNA TGTGCCAGCAGCCAGGGCCCAGATACGCAGTATTTT. Its translation: CASSQGPDTQYF. V gene TRBV6-5 combines with J gene TRBJ2-3; D might be TRBD1 (5 bases). With 6 bases removed from V and 4 bases from J, the gap between germline ends came to 8 bases. The germline CDR1 and CDR2 sequences are MNHEY and SVGAGI. This CDR3 region has 12 residues.

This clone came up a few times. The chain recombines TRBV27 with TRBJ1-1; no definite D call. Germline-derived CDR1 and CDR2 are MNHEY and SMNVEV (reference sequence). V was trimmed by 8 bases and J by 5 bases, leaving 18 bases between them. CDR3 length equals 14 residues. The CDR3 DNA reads TGTGCCAGCGGGCCCCGGGCGGAGGATACTGAAGCTTTCTTT. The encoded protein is CASGPRAEDTEAFF.

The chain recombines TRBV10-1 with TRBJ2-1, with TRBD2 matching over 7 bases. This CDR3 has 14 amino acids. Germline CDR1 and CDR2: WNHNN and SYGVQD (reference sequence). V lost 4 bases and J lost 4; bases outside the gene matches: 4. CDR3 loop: CASSASGPYNEQFF. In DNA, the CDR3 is TGCGCCAGCAGTGCTAGCGGCCCTTACAATGAGCAGTTCTTC.

Here the CDR3 reads CASKGTSGGTSETQYF. For the CDR3, the DNA is TGTGCCAGTAAGGGAACTAGCGGGGGGACTTCGGAGACCCAGTACTTC. The chain links TRBV19 to TRBJ2-5; 12 bases are shared with TRBD2. CDR3 length: 16 residues. Germline-derived CDR1 and CDR2 are LNHDA and SQIVND (reference sequence). V lost 7 bases and J lost 5; bases outside the gene matches: 11.

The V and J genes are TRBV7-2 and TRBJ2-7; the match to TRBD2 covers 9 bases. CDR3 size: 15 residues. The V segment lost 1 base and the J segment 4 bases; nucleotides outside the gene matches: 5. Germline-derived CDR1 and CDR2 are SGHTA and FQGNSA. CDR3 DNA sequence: TGTGCCAGCAGCTTAGGTAGCGGGAGAGGGTACGAGCAGTACTTC. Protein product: CASSLGSGRGYEQYF.

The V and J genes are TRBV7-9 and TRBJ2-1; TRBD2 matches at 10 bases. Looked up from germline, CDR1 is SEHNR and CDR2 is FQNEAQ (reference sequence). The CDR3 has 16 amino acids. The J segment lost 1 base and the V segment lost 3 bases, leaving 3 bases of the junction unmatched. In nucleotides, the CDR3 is TGTGCCAGCAGCTTTAGCGGGGGGACTTCCTACAATGAGCAGTTCTTC. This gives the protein CASSFSGGTSYNEQFF.

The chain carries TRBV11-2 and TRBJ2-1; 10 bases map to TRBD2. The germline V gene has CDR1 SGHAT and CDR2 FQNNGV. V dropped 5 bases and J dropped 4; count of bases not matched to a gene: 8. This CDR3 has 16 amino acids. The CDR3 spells CASSPRLAGLYNEQFF. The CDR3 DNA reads TGTGCCAGCAGCCCAAGACTAGCGGGCTTATACAATGAGCAGTTCTTC. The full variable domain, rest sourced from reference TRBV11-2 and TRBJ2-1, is EAGVAQSPRYKIIEKRQSVAFWCNPISGHATLYWYQQILGQGPKLLIQFQNNGVVDDSQLPKDRFSAERLKGVDSTLKIQPAKLEDSAVYLCASSPRLAGLYNEQFFGPGTRLTVL.